This TCR beta chain was retrieved from a study of radiation and T cells in renal cell carcinoma. Study-wide results and limits: Pretreatment tumor biopsies were lacking, so baseline clonotypes are unknown.

CDR1 SGHTA and CDR2 FQGNSA come from the germline V gene. The CDR3 consists of 12 residues. The ends were cut back, 7 bases at V and 8 bases at J, with 12 bases in the middle. This clone has only a few counts. The antigen is not known. Clones were sequenced by immunoSEQ multiplex PCR, and TCRdb holds only the in-frame ones, with some missing. In the table there are some 100,000 clones, 70% to 85% of which are singletons. The time point was: baseline pretreatment blood. Treatment given: 15 Gy SBRT to primary tumor, nephrectomy 4 weeks later. Radiation-treated patients gave blood at baseline, week 2 and week 4.

Material: blood, obtained from a patient whose treatment included radiotherapy and nephrectomy. The sequence came from a man aged 60 to 69 with renal cell carcinoma. This rearrangement joins TRBV7-2 to TRBJ2-1, with TRBD2 as a possible D gene (5 bases). CDR3 region: CASTEGVDEQFF. In DNA form, the CDR3 reads TGTGCCAGCACCGAGGGTGTCGATGAGCAGTTCTTC.